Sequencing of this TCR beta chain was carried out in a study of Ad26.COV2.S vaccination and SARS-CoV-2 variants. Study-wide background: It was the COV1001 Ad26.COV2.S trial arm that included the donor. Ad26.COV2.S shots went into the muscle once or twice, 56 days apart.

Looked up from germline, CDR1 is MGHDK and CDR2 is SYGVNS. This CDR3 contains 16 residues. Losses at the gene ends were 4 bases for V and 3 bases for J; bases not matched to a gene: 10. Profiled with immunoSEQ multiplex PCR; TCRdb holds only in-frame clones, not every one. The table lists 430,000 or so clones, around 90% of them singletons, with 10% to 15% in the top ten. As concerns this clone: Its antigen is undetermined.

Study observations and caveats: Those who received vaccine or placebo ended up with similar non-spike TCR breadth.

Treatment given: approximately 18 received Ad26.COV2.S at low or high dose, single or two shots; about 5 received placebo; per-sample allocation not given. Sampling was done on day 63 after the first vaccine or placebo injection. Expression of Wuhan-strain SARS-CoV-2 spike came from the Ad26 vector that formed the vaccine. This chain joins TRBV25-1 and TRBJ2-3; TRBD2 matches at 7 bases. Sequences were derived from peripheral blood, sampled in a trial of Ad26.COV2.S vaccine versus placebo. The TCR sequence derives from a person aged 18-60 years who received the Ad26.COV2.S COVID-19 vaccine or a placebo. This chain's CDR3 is CASSGTQAGHTDTQYF. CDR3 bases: TGTGCCAGCAGTGGGACCCAAGCGGGGCATACAGATACGCAGTATTTT. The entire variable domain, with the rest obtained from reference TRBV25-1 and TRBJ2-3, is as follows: EADIYQTPRYLVIGTGKKITLECSQTMGHDKMYWYQQDPGMELHLIHYSYGVNSTEKGDLSSESTVSRIRTEHFPLTLESARPSHTSQYLCASSGTQAGHTDTQYFGPGTRLTVL.